This entry features one T cell receptor beta chain sequence. Its antigen is still unknown. Naive CD8 cells comprised CD45RO-negative, CCR7-positively selected cells, excluding terminally differentiated effector memory CD45RA+ cells. The healthy adult donors were HIV-negative and reported no recent acute infections or vaccinations. This entry belongs to a study of shared clonotypes between healthy human individuals. Whole-study context: The study used three CD4 naive, three CD4 memory, two CD8 naive and one CD8 memory plate per donor. General study findings and limits: Unshared clonotypes carried lower generation probabilities than those common to all four donors. On the whole, naive subsets had larger estimated richness than memory subsets had.

The CDR3 has 12 amino acids. The germline V gene has CDR1 SGDLS and CDR2 YYNGEE. The V and J ends lost 7 bases and 4 bases respectively, with 11 bases between them. Assay used: immunoSEQ multiplex PCR; TCRdb lists only in-frame clones, some missing. This sample has some 2.1 million clones, with about 95% found just once. The sequencing sample was made of naive CD8+ T cells sorted from blood. The clonotype comes from a man between 18 and 35 years old in good health. This chain uses TRBV9 with TRBJ1-2, with TRBD1 as a possible D gene (6 bases). The CDR3 DNA is TGTGCCAGCTTTACAGGGCCCTATGGCTACACCTTC. Translation: CASFTGPYGYTF.